What follows describes a single TCR beta chain. Its antigen is currently unknown. TCRdb's table, derived via immunoSEQ multiplex PCR, lists solely in-frame clones and lacks some. This table has roughly 150,000 clones, about 88% appearing once. This specimen belongs to a study of T cell responses to AZD1222 COVID-19 vaccine. Study-wide background: Pooled samples include second doses given at about 4 or 12 weeks.

General study findings and limits: Donors were largely white British and mainly female; clonal diversity was possibly underestimated. After the peak T cell response, and only then, were repertoires sampled.

Trimming at V came to 5 bases and at J to 5 bases, leaving 12 bases not matched to a gene. CDR3 size: 17 residues. Looked up from germline, CDR1 is MNHNY and CDR2 is SVGAGI (reference sequence). The chain combines TRBV6-6 with TRBJ1-5; 10 bases map to TRBD1. The sequencing used peripheral blood, collected on day 0 of AZD1222 vaccination. This sequence was found in an adult in good health. Here the CDR3 reads CASSHGPGQGTDQPQHF. The CDR3 DNA reads as TGTGCCAGCAGTCACGGTCCGGGACAGGGGACGGATCAGCCCCAGCATTTT.